This T cell receptor (beta chain) was documented in a study of T-cell memory formation after mild COVID-19. Study context: TCR clusters largely stayed donor specific.

Concerning this clonotype itself: Its antigen is not identified.

The V gene's germline CDR1 is KGHDR and CDR2 SFDVKD. Trimming took 7 bases from V and 6 from J; bases not matched to a gene: 5. The CDR3 has 13 amino acids. One entry per CDR3 protein results from TCRdb running MiXCR on the 5' RACE reads. Seen here are around 530,000 distinct CDR3 sequences, less than 25% observed once, and the top ten hold roughly 8.3%. General study points: Second-wave clones reaching peak frequency on day 37 lacked confirmed SARS-CoV-2 specificity. Day 15 to 85 contractors were CD4/CD8 balanced; later expanders leaned CD4+.

This receptor was taken from an adult woman who had mild COVID-19 (a few samples of this study predate the infection). Cell type and time point are not known. This chain links TRBV24-1 with TRBJ2-1, with 7 bases identical to TRBD1. Sample: PBMCs or a T cell subset sorted from them (not recorded which). In DNA form, the CDR3 reads TGTGCCACCAGCCTCCCAGGGGGCAATGAGCAGTTCTTC. Its translation: CATSLPGGNEQFF.